The 31 T cell receptor beta chains in this list originate from one sample, sequenced in a study of cytomegalovirus exposure and HLA in healthy donors. PCR involved 60 Vbeta and 13 Jbeta primers. Measured with immunoSEQ multiplex PCR; TCRdb has only the in-frame clones, and not every one. The sample records about 55,000 clones, roughly four fifths being singletons. Material for sequencing was PBMCs. The receptors shown here come from a man aged 25 to 40 in good health and CMV-seronegative.

This chain connects TRBV19 to TRBJ1-5; D possibly corresponds to TRBD1 (6 bases). The V gene lost 8 bases and the J gene lost 1 base, with 12 bases spanning the gap. This CDR3 is 14 amino acids long. Germline V gives CDR1 LNHDA, CDR2 SQIVND (reference sequence). The CDR3 reads CASSQGASNQPQHF. CDR3 sequence (DNA): TGTGCCAGTTCACAGGGTGCGAGCAATCAGCCCCAGCATTTT.

The V and J genes are TRBV7-6 and TRBJ2-5; 9 nucleotides line up with TRBD1. Germline V gives CDR1 SGHVS, CDR2 FNYEAQ. The CDR3 contains 16 residues. The junction had 10 bases not matched to a gene; V was cut back by 1 base and J by 7 bases. The DNA for the CDR3 is TGTGCCAGCAGCTTAGTTGGGGACAGGGCCTCTCGGACCCAGTACTTC. Translated: CASSLVGDRASRTQYF.

The chain is built from TRBV5-4 and TRBJ2-4, with D tentatively TRBD1 (5 bases). CDR3 length equals 14 residues. The V end was cut by 4 bases, the J end by 6 bases, with 14 bases between. Germline assignment: CDR1 SGHNT and CDR2 YYREEE (reference sequence). This CDR3 reads CASSGWGQGNIQYF. CDR3 in DNA: TGTGCCAGCAGCGGATGGGGTCAGGGAAACATTCAGTACTTC.

The rearrangement uses TRBV6-5 and TRBJ2-1; the D gene is possibly TRBD1 (6 bases). The CDR3 covers 16 residues. V was clipped by 0 bases and J by 1 base, with 10 bases between them. Germline-derived CDR1 and CDR2 are MNHEY and SVGAGI. CDR3 region: CASSYSPQGSYNEQFF. The CDR3, as DNA: TGTGCCAGCAGTTACTCTCCCCAGGGGTCCTACAATGAGCAGTTCTTC.

In DNA, the CDR3 is TGTGCCAGCAGTGACCTCTGGGGGCGGGAGAATGAGCAGTTCTTC. Protein: CASSDLWGRENEQFF. V and J are TRBV6-1 and TRBJ2-1; D is possibly TRBD2 (7 bases). The CDR3 is 15 amino acids. Deletions cut 3 bases from V and 7 bases from J, with 16 bases between. Germline assignment: CDR1 MNHNS and CDR2 SASEGT.

This chain joins TRBV7-8 and TRBJ2-2; TRBD1 matches at 8 bases. Germline trimming cut 3 bases from V and 3 bases from J; bases unmatched to any gene: 6. The germline V gene has CDR1 SGHVS and CDR2 FQNEAQ. This CDR3 spans 16 amino acids. The CDR3 loop reads CASSLRTGFDTGELFF. The CDR3 DNA is TGTGCCAGCAGCTTGAGGACAGGGTTCGACACCGGGGAGCTGTTTTTT.

The rearrangement joins TRBV11-3 to TRBJ2-3; no clear D. The CDR3 covers 13 residues. V lost 0 bases and J 9 bases, leaving 10 bases between the germline ends. Per the germline V gene, CDR1 is SGHNT and CDR2 is YENEEA. DNA for the CDR3: TGTGCCAGCAGCTTAGAGCGCCTTTCGACGCAGTATTTT. This gives the protein CASSLERLSTQYF.

The chain combines TRBV30 with TRBJ2-2; possible D gene TRBD2, 5 bases. Germline V gene lookup returns CDR1 GTSNPN and CDR2 SVGIG (reference sequence). V was shortened by 3 bases and J by 3 bases, with 17 bases between the two germline ends. This CDR3 spans 16 amino acids. The CDR3 protein is CAWSIPGSGYTGELFF. In nucleotides, the CDR3 is TGTGCCTGGAGCATCCCGGGGTCAGGCTACACCGGGGAGCTGTTTTTT.

The V gene is TRBV6-6, the J gene TRBJ2-7, with D possibly TRBD2 on 6 matching bases. Germline V gives CDR1 MNHNY, CDR2 SVGAGI (reference sequence). The length of the CDR3 is 15 residues. V was clipped by 2 bases and J by 2 bases, with 13 bases between them. The CDR3 nucleotides read TGTGCCAGCAGTTACGGCGGGACCCTAACCTACGAGCAGTACTTC. Its translation is CASSYGGTLTYEQYF.

This chain uses TRBV28 with TRBJ1-4, with D perhaps TRBD1 (6 bases). V lost 3 bases and J lost 3, with 11 bases in between. Germline-derived CDR1 and CDR2 are MDHEN and SYDVKM. This CDR3 is 15 amino acids long. The chain's CDR3 is CASSFRGLSNEKLFF. The DNA of the CDR3 is TGTGCCAGCAGTTTCAGGGGCTTGTCTAATGAAAAACTGTTTTTT.

The V and J genes are TRBV10-3 and TRBJ1-2; D might be TRBD1 (6 bases). The CDR3 is 13 amino acids. Looked up from germline, CDR1 is ENHRY and CDR2 is SYGVKD. Trimming cost V 4 bases and J 3 bases, with 9 bases left between them. The CDR3 reads CAISGRTDYGYTF. CDR3 bases: TGTGCCATCAGTGGTCGGACAGACTATGGCTACACCTTC.

This clone was found once. This chain links TRBV5-1 with TRBJ2-1; D perhaps matches TRBD1 (5 bases). This CDR3 comprises 14 residues. Germline CDR1 SGHRS, CDR2 YFSETQ. Trimming took off 4 bases at V and 8 bases at J, with 16 bases between the two ends. The CDR3 DNA follows: TGCGCCAGCAGCGCAGGTACAGGTCGTCATGAGCAGTTCTTC. Translated, it gives CASSAGTGRHEQFF.

The gene calls are TRBV5-6 and TRBJ1-6; tentative D call: TRBD1 (6 bases). This CDR3 has 17 residues. Trimming stripped 4 bases from V and 4 bases from J, with 18 bases between. Germline-derived CDR1 and CDR2 are SGHDT and YYEEEE. The CDR3 is CASSPMTGTRYNSPLHF. In nucleotides, the CDR3 is TGTGCCAGCAGCCCAATGACCGGGACACGTTATAATTCACCCCTCCACTTT. Based on the CDR3 plus reference TRBV5-6 and TRBJ1-6, the full variable domain is DAGVTQSPTHLIKTRGQQVTLRCSPKSGHDTVSWYQQALGQGPQFIFQYYEEEERQRGNFPDRFSGHQFPNYSSELNVNALLLGDSALYLCASSPMTGTRYNSPLHFGNGTRLTVT.

The chain links TRBV28 to TRBJ2-5; D is undetermined. Trimming took 4 bases from V and 5 from J, leaving 14 bases between them. CDR1 MDHEN and CDR2 SYDVKM come from the germline V gene. There are 14 residues in the CDR3. The CDR3 nucleotides read TGTGCCAGCAGTTACGGAAATAGCTGGGAGACCCAGTACTTC. Residues: CASSYGNSWETQYF.

The chain combines TRBV28 with TRBJ2-1, with D perhaps TRBD1 (6 bases). Per germline, CDR1 MDHEN and CDR2 SYDVKM. This CDR3 is built from 15 residues. V lost 3 bases to trimming and J lost 0 bases, with 9 bases between them. The DNA for the CDR3 is TGTGCCAGCAGTTTTACAGGGAGCTCCTACAATGAGCAGTTCTTC. Protein: CASSFTGSSYNEQFF.

V gene TRBV25-1 combines with J gene TRBJ1-1; 7 bases are shared with TRBD1. The CDR3 extends over 16 amino acids. Germline loops: CDR1 MGHDK, CDR2 SYGVNS. The ends lost 5 bases at V and 4 bases at J; junction bases unmatched: 13. The CDR3 loop reads CASSQLITGASTEAFF. The DNA for the CDR3 is TGTGCCAGCAGTCAGCTTATAACAGGGGCAAGCACTGAAGCTTTCTTT. The full variable domain, rest sourced from reference TRBV25-1 and TRBJ1-1, is EADIYQTPRYLVIGTGKKITLECSQTMGHDKMYWYQQDPGMELHLIHYSYGVNSTEKGDLSSESTVSRIRTEHFPLTLESARPSHTSQYLCASSQLITGASTEAFFGQGTRLTVV.

The chain is built from TRBV19 and TRBJ1-1, with a possible D match to TRBD1 (6 bases). The CDR3 is made up of 14 amino acids. The germline V and J ends were trimmed by 5 bases and 5 bases, with 15 bases remaining between them. Germline V lookup: CDR1 LNHDA, CDR2 SQIVND (reference sequence). CDR3 loop: CASSFLSGVTEAFF. The CDR3, as DNA: TGTGCCAGTAGTTTCCTCTCAGGGGTGACTGAAGCTTTCTTT.

This clone showed up just a few times. The chain recombines TRBV27 with TRBJ1-1, with a possible D match to TRBD1 (6 bases). V was cut by 6 bases and J by 7 bases, with 21 bases left in between. Germline assignment: CDR1 MNHEY and CDR2 SMNVEV (reference sequence). The CDR3 extends over 15 amino acids. CDR3 residues: CASSQSLGAPHEAFF. The CDR3 DNA sequence: TGTGCCAGCAGCCAAAGTCTGGGGGCCCCCCATGAAGCTTTCTTT.

The chain joins TRBV6-1 to TRBJ1-1; D unclear. Trimming cost V 4 bases and J 0 bases, with 12 bases left between them. The CDR3 length is 15 residues. Germline V lookup: CDR1 MNHNS, CDR2 SASEGT. CDR3 DNA: TGTGCCAGCAGTGTTCCCGCCGGGGTGAACACTGAAGCTTTCTTT. Translated: CASSVPAGVNTEAFF.

The chain is built from TRBV2 and TRBJ2-3; 7 bases are a match to TRBD1. The CDR3 consists of 12 residues. After removal of 7 bases from V and 4 bases from J, the junction contained 2 bases not matched to a gene. CDR1 and CDR2 from the germline V gene are SNHLY and FYNNEI. In nucleotides, the CDR3 is TGTGCCAGCATCCAGGGGGCAGATACGCAGTATTTT. Translating gives CASIQGADTQYF.

The rearrangement links TRBV10-3 to TRBJ2-1; 7 bases are a match to TRBD2. CDR1 and CDR2 from the germline V gene are ENHRY and SYGVKD. V lost 5 bases and J lost 5; bases outside the gene matches: 9. This CDR3 region has 15 residues. CDR3 DNA sequence: TGTGCCATCAGTCCGCCTAGCGGAGTCAACAATGAGCAGTTCTTC. Protein sequence: CAISPPSGVNNEQFF.

The chain employs TRBV4-3 and TRBJ2-3, with 7 bases that match TRBD1. V lost 2 bases to trimming and J lost 3 bases; unmatched junction nucleotides: 8. Germline V gives CDR1 LGHNA, CDR2 YSLEER. This CDR3 spans 16 amino acids. The CDR3 region is CASSQTQKGATDTQYF. CDR3 sequence (DNA): TGCGCCAGCAGCCAAACCCAAAAGGGGGCTACAGATACGCAGTATTTT.

The chain joins TRBV4-2 to TRBJ2-1; perhaps TRBD1 as D (5 bases). This CDR3 has 16 residues. CDR1 LGHNA and CDR2 YNFKEQ come from the germline V gene. V shed 0 bases and J shed 8 bases, with 17 bases lying between them. The CDR3 region has the DNA TGTGCCAGCAGCCAAGAAAGGGGTCCCCTAGGCGATGAGCAGTTCTTC. Its translation is CASSQERGPLGDEQFF.

The DNA of the CDR3 is TGCGCCAGCAGCCAAGATGGCCAGATGTACTCTGGAAACACCATATATTTT. It is translated as CASSQDGQMYSGNTIYF. The J gene is TRBJ1-3, the V gene TRBV4-1; no reliable D call. The germline V and J ends were trimmed by 0 bases and 0 bases, with 12 bases remaining between them. CDR1 is MGHRA, CDR2 YSYEKL, per germline. The CDR3 has 17 amino acids.

This chain joins TRBV6-5 and TRBJ1-1; D ambiguous. Germline V lookup: CDR1 MNHEY, CDR2 SVGAGI. There are 15 residues in the CDR3. V was shortened by 2 bases and J by 1 base, with 11 bases between the two germline ends. DNA for the CDR3: TGTGCCAGCAGTTACGGGGTTGGGAGGAACACTGAAGCTTTCTTT. Translated: CASSYGVGRNTEAFF.

The chain joins TRBV6-1 to TRBJ2-1; TRBD2 might be the D (6 bases). The CDR3 contains 16 residues. V was trimmed by 4 bases and J by 2 bases, leaving 15 bases between them. The germline gives CDR1 MNHNS, CDR2 SASEGT. The CDR3 loop is CASSGRAGATYNEQFF. DNA for the CDR3: TGTGCCAGCAGTGGGAGGGCCGGGGCTACCTACAATGAGCAGTTCTTC.

In its sample, this clone was seen a few times. V usage is TRBV29-1 and J usage is TRBJ2-1; 7 nucleotides align to TRBD2. The V segment lost 2 bases and the J segment 7 bases; nucleotides outside the gene matches: 5. In germline, CDR1 is SQVTM, CDR2 ANQGSEA. The CDR3 runs 13 residues. CDR3 bases: TGCAGCGTTGAACGGGAGGCTGGGAATGAGCAGTTCTTC. Translating gives CSVEREAGNEQFF.

The chain combines TRBV21-1 with TRBJ2-1; no check of the table's D call, TRBD1, against the DNA was made. TRBV21-1 counts as a pseudogene. This CDR3 contains 23 residues. CDR3 amino acids: CASSKDGWAWNRGEKSSYNEQFF. CDR3 coding DNA: TGTGCCAGCAGCAAAGACGGTTGGGCCTGGAACAGGGGGGAAAAGAGCTCCTACAATGAGCAGTTCTTC.

The chain combines TRBV5-1 with TRBJ2-1, with 10 bases fitting TRBD1. CDR1 SGHRS and CDR2 YFSETQ come from the germline V gene. Germline trimming cut 5 bases from V and 5 bases from J; bases unmatched to any gene: 10. This CDR3 spans 16 amino acids. The CDR3 region has the DNA TGCGCCAGCAGGGACGCCGGGACAGGGGTTGACAATGAGCAGTTCTTC. It is translated as CASRDAGTGVDNEQFF.

This clone was detected only a few times. The junction departs from germline at one end; a sequencing error may be responsible. The rearrangement joins TRBV7-7 to TRBJ2-2; TRBD1 matches 10 bases. Germline CDR1 reads SSHAT; CDR2 reads FNYEAQ (reference sequence). This CDR3 has 15 amino acids. The chain's CDR3 is CASSFGTGDTGELFF. CDR3 bases: TGTGCTAGCAGCTTTGGGACAGGGGACACCGGGGAGCTGTTTTTT.

The chain carries TRBV2 and TRBJ2-7; 10 bases agree with TRBD2. CDR3 length: 14 amino acids. Germline lookup yields CDR1 SNHLY and CDR2 FYNNEI. V lost 6 bases to trimming and J lost 3 bases; unmatched junction nucleotides: 5. CDR3 sequence: CASRSGRDIYEQYF. DNA of the CDR3: TGTGCCAGCAGGAGCGGGAGGGATATCTACGAGCAGTACTTC. The full variable domain, with the rest looked up from reference TRBV2 and TRBJ2-7, is EPEVTQTPSHQVTQMGQEVILRCVPISNHLYFYWYRQILGQKVEFLVSFYNNEISEKSEIFDDQFSVERPDGSNFTLKIRSTKLEDSAMYFCASRSGRDIYEQYFGPGTRLTVT.